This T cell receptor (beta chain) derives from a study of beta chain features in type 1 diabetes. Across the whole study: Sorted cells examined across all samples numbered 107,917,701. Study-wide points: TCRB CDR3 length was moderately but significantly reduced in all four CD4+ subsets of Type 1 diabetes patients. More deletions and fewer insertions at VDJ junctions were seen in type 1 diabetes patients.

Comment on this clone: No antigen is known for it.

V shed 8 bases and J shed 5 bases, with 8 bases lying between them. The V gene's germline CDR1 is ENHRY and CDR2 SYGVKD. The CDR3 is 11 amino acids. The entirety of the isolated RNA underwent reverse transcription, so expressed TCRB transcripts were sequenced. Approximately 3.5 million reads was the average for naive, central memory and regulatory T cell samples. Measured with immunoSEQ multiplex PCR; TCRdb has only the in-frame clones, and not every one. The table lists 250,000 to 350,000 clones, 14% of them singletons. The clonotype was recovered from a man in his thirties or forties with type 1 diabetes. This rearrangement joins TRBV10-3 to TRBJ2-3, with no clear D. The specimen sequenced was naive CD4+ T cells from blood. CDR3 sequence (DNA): TGTGCCATCCAGGCTGGAGATACGCAGTATTTT. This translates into CAIQAGDTQYF.